The T cell receptor beta chain under discussion was sequenced for a study of cytomegalovirus exposure and HLA in healthy donors. Study-wide results and caveats: Cytomegalovirus status, reportedly, was diagnosed with high specificity and sensitivity by the classifier. An analysis done earlier found most TCR beta V segments productive about 90% or about 30% of the time. HLA alleles were associated with fewer than 20,000 TCR beta sequences in a later analysis at 0.05 false discovery rate.

The V end was cut by 2 bases, the J end by 6 bases, with 14 bases between. Germline CDR1 is MNHNS and CDR2 is SASEGT. The length of the CDR3 is 14 residues. The primer mix had 60 Vbeta and 13 Jbeta primers. Generated by immunoSEQ multiplex PCR, the TCRdb table keeps only in-frame clones and is missing some. The table lists approximately 150,000 clones, 80% of them singletons. This clone has just one count. Its antigen is still unknown. The rearrangement links TRBV6-1 to TRBJ2-7, with D perhaps matching TRBD2 (5 bases). Input material: PBMCs. The clonotype originates from a young man in good health and CMV-seropositive. CDR3 protein: CASSELFGGSEQYF. For the CDR3, the DNA is TGTGCCAGCAGTGAACTCTTCGGAGGTTCCGAGCAGTACTTC.